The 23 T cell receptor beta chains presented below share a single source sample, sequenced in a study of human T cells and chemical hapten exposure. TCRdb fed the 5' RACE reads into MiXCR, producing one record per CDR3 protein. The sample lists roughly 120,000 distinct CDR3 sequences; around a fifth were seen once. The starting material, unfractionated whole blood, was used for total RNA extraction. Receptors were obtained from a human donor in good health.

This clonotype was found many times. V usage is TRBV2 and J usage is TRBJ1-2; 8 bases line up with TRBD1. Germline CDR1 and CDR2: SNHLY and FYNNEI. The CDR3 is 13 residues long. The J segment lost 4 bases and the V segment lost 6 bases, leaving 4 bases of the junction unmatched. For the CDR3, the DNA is TGTGCCAGCAGGGTTGGACAGGGCTATGGCTACACCTTC. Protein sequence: CASRVGQGYGYTF.

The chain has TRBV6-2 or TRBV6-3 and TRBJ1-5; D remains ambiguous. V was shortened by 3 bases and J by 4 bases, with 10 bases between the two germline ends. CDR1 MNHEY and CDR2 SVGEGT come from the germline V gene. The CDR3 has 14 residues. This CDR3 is CASSYLTGNQPQHF. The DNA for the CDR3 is TGTGCCAGCAGTTATCTCACCGGGAATCAGCCCCAGCATTTT.

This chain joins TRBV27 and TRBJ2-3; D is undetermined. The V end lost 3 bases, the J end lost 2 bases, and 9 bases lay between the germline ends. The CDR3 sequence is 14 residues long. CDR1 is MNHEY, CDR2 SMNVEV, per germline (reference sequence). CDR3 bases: TGTGCCAGCAGTTTCGGCCCCGTCACAGATACGCAGTATTTT. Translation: CASSFGPVTDTQYF.

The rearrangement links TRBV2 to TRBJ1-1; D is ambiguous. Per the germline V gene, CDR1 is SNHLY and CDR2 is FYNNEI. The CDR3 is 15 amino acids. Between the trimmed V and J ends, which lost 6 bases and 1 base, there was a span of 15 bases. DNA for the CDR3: TGTGCCAGCAGGAACCGGGTCGTCGAGAACACTGAAGCTTTCTTT. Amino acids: CASRNRVVENTEAFF.

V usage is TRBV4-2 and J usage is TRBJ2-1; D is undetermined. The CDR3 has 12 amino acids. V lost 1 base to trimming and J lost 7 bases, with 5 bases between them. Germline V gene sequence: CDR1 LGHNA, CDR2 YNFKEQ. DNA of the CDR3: TGTGCCAGCAGCCAAGTTGGGAATGAGCAGTTCTTC. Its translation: CASSQVGNEQFF.

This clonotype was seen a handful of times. The CDR3 protein is CASRTGFNQPQHF. The CDR3 bases are TGTGCCAGCAGGACAGGGTTCAATCAGCCCCAGCATTTT. The chain combines TRBV6-6 with TRBJ1-5; TRBD1 matches at 7 bases. The V and J ends lost 6 bases and 3 bases, in that order; junction bases with no gene match: 2. In germline, CDR1 is MNHNY, CDR2 SVGAGI (reference sequence). The CDR3 runs 13 residues.

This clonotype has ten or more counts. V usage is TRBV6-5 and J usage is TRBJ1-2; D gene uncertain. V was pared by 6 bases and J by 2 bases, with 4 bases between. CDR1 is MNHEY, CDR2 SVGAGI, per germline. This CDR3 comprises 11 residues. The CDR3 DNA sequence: TGTGCCAGCAGAAGGAACTATGGCTACACCTTC. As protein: CASRRNYGYTF.

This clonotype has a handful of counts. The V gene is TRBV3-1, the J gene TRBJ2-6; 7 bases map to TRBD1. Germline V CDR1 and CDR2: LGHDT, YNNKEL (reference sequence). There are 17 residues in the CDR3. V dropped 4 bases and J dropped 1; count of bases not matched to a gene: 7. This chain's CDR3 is CASSLSRGQSGANVLTF. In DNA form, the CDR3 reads TGTGCCAGCAGCCTATCTCGGGGACAGTCTGGGGCCAACGTCCTGACTTTC.

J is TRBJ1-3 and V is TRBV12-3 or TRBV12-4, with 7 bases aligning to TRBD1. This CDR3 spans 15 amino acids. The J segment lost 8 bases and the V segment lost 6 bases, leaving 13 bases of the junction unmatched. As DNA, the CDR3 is TGTGCCAGCAGAAACGACAGGGTAAAGTCGGACACCATATATTTT. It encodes CASRNDRVKSDTIYF.

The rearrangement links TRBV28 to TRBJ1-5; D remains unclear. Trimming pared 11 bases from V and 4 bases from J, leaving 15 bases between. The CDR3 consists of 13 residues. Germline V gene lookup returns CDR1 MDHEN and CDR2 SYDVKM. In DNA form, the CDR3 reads TGTGCCTTAAGCGGGGAGGAGAATCAGCCCCAGCATTTT. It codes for CALSGEENQPQHF.

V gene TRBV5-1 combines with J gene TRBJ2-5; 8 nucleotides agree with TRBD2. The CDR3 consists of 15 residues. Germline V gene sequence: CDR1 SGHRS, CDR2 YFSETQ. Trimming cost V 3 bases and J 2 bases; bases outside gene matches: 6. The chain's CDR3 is CASSWSSGEQETQYF. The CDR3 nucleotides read TGCGCCAGCAGCTGGAGTAGCGGGGAACAAGAGACCCAGTACTTC.

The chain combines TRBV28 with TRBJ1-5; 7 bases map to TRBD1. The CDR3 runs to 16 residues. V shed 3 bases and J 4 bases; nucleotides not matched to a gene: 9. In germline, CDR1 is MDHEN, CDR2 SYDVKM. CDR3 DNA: TGTGCCAGCAGTTTGACAGGGCCCAAGGGGAATCAGCCCCAGCATTTT. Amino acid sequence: CASSLTGPKGNQPQHF.

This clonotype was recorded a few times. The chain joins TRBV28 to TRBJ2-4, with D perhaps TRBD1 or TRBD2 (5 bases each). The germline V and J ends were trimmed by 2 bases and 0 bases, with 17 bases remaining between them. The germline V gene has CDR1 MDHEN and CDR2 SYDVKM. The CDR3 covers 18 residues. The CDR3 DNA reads TGTGCCAGCAGTTTAGATGGGAGAAGACAGCTAGCCAAAAACATTCAGTACTTC. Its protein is CASSLDGRRQLAKNIQYF.

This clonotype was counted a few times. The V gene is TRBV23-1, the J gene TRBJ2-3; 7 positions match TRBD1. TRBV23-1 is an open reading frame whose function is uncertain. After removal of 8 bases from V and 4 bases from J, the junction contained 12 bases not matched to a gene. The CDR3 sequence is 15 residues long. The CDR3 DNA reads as TGCGCCAGCGGAACAGGGGATGACCCGGCAGATACGCAGTATTTT. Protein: CASGTGDDPADTQYF.

The CDR3, as DNA: TGTGCCAGCAGCCCCATAGCGGGAGGGGACTACGAGCAGTACTTC. Its translation: CASSPIAGGDYEQYF. The genes are TRBV12-3 or TRBV12-4 and TRBJ2-7, with 11 bases aligning to TRBD2. Losses at the gene ends were 6 bases for V and 3 bases for J; bases not matched to a gene: 7. The CDR3 has 15 residues.

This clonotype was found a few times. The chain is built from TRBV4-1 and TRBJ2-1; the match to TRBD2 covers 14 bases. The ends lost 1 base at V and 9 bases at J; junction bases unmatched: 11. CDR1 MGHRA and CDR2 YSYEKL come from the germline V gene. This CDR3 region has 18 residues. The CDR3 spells CASSQVGTSGRQGGEQFF. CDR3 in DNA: TGCGCCAGCAGCCAAGTGGGGACTAGCGGGAGACAGGGGGGTGAGCAGTTCTTC.

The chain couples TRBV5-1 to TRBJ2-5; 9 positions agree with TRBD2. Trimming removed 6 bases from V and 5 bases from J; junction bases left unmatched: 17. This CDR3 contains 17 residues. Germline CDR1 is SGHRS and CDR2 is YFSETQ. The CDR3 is CASTRTSANKETETQYF. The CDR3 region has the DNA TGCGCCAGCACCCGGACTAGCGCTAACAAAGAGACGGAGACCCAGTACTTC.

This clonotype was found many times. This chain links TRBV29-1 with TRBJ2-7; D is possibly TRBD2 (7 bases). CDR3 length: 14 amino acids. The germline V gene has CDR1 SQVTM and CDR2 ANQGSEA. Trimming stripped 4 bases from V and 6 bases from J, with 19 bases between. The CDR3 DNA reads TGCAGCGTTGCGTCTCGTGGGGGGGCAAGCGAGCAGTACTTC. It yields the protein CSVASRGGASEQYF.

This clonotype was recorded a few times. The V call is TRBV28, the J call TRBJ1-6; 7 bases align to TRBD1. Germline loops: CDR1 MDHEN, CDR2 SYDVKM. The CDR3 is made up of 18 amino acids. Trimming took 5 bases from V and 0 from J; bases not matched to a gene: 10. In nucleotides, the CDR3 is TGTGCCAGCAGTGCCTACTCAGGGGGGAGCTCCTATAATTCACCCCTCCACTTT. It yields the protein CASSAYSGGSSYNSPLHF. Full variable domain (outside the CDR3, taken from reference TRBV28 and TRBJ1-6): DVKVTQSSRYLVKRTGEKVFLECVQDMDHENMFWYRQDPGLGLRLIYFSYDVKMKEKGDIPEGYSVSREKKERFSLILESASTNQTSMYLCASSAYSGGSSYNSPLHFGNGTRLTVT.

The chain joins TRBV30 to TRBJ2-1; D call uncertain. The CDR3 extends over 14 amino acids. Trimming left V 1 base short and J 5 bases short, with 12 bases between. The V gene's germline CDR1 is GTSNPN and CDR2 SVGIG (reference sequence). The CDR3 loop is CAWSAPPNHNEQFF. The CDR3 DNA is TGTGCCTGGAGTGCCCCTCCCAACCACAATGAGCAGTTCTTC.

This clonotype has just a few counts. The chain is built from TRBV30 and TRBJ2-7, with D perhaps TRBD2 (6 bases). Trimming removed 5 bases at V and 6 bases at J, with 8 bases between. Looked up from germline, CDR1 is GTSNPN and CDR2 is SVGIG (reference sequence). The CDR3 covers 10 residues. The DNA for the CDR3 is TGTGCCTGGGGAGGGGTCGAGCAGTACTTC. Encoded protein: CAWGGVEQYF.

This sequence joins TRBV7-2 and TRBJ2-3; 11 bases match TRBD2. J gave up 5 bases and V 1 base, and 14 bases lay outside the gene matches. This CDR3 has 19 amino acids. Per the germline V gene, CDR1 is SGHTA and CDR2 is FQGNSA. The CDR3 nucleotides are TGTGCCAGCAGCTTAGTGAAGGGGGCTAGCGGGAGGTATAAAGATACGCAGTATTTT. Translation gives CASSLVKGASGRYKDTQYF.

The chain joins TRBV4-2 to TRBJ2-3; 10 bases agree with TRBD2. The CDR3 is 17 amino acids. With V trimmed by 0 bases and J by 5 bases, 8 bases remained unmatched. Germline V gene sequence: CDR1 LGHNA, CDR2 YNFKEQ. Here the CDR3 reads CASSQESQREGLDTQYF. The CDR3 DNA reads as TGTGCCAGCAGCCAAGAGTCTCAGCGGGAGGGTTTAGATACGCAGTATTTT.